A single sample is the source of the 20 T cell receptor beta chains below, sequenced in a study of control samples from healthy donors and cancer patients. The protocol was immunoSEQ multiplex PCR, while the TCRdb copy is restricted to in-frame clones and leaves out a portion. This table holds some 190,000 clones, approximately 90% found once. Input material: blood. The receptors were gathered from a man in his thirties or forties in good health.

J is TRBJ1-1 and V is TRBV18; TRBD1 agrees at 10 bases. CDR1 KGHSH and CDR2 LQKENI come from the germline V gene. J lost 4 bases, V lost 3 bases, and 11 bases had no gene match. This CDR3 region has 17 residues. CDR3 sequence: CASSPLGQGVSSTEAFF. For the CDR3, the DNA is TGTGCCAGCTCACCCCTTGGACAGGGGGTTTCGAGCACTGAAGCTTTCTTT.

The chain couples TRBV15 to TRBJ1-3; D unresolved. The CDR3 totals 17 residues. Trimming cost V 0 bases and J 0 bases, with 12 bases left between them. The germline V gene encodes CDR1 LNHNV and CDR2 YYDKDF (reference sequence). CDR3 loop: CATSRDSRATSGNTIYF. The DNA of the CDR3 is TGTGCCACCAGCAGAGATTCAAGGGCCACCTCTGGAAACACCATATATTTT.

The chain combines TRBV6-1 with TRBJ1-3, with D uncertain. The CDR3 has 16 residues. CDR1 and CDR2 from the germline V gene are MNHNS and SASEGT. V was pared by 2 bases and J by 0 bases, with 11 bases between. The CDR3 nucleotides are TGTGCCAGCAGTGAATATCTGGCTATCTCTGGAAACACCATATATTTT. As protein: CASSEYLAISGNTIYF.

This clone was seen once. V and J are TRBV27 and TRBJ2-1, with a weak D call TRBD1 (6 bases). Germline assignment: CDR1 MNHEY and CDR2 SMNVEV (reference sequence). CDR3 size: 14 residues. V shed 7 bases and J shed 3 bases, with 13 bases lying between them. The CDR3 loop reads CASTPGTNYNEQFF. As DNA, the CDR3 is TGTGCCAGCACCCCCGGGACAAACTACAATGAGCAGTTCTTC.

The chain links TRBV19 to TRBJ1-5; D uncertain. The germline V gene encodes CDR1 LNHDA and CDR2 SQIVND (reference sequence). V lost 3 bases, J lost 6 bases, and 12 bases lay in between. The CDR3 runs 14 residues. CDR3 bases: TGTGCCAGTAGTATTTCACCTCAGACTCAGCCCCAGCATTTT. It codes for CASSISPQTQPQHF.

CDR3 residues: CASSRTLPTSGGEIGELFF. The CDR3, as DNA: TGTGCCAGCAGCCGAACGCTACCGACTAGCGGGGGTGAAATCGGGGAGCTGTTTTTT. The chain recombines TRBV7-8 with TRBJ2-2, with 12 bases aligning to TRBD2. The CDR3 spans 19 residues. J gave up 7 bases and V 5 bases, and 17 bases lay outside the gene matches. The germline V gene encodes CDR1 SGHVS and CDR2 FQNEAQ.

The chain links TRBV2 to TRBJ2-1, with 10 bases fitting TRBD2. J lost 5 bases, V lost 5 bases, and 6 bases had no gene match. Germline CDR1 SNHLY, CDR2 FYNNEI. The CDR3 totals 15 residues. Written as DNA, the CDR3 is TGTGCCAGCAGTAAACTAGCGGGACCTGACAATGAGCAGTTCTTC. It yields the protein CASSKLAGPDNEQFF. The entire variable domain, with the rest obtained from reference TRBV2 and TRBJ2-1, is as follows: EPEVTQTPSHQVTQMGQEVILRCVPISNHLYFYWYRQILGQKVEFLVSFYNNEISEKSEIFDDQFSVERPDGSNFTLKIRSTKLEDSAMYFCASSKLAGPDNEQFFGPGTRLTVL.

V usage is TRBV6-5 and J usage is TRBJ1-1; 7 bases align to TRBD1. CDR3 length: 14 residues. Unmatched junction bases numbered 5, after V lost 6 bases and J lost 1 base. Germline V gene lookup returns CDR1 MNHEY and CDR2 SVGAGI. The CDR3 region is CASSVDRANTEAFF. The CDR3 DNA reads TGTGCCAGCAGCGTAGACAGGGCGAACACTGAAGCTTTCTTT.

J is TRBJ2-3 and V is TRBV3-1 (or the pseudogene TRBV3-2); D is ambiguous. V dropped 4 bases and J dropped 4 bases, with 9 bases sitting between them. The CDR3 contains 13 residues. CDR1 LGHDT and CDR2 YNNKEL come from the germline V gene (reference sequence). The CDR3, as DNA: TGTGCCAGCAGCCCCCCCACCTCAGATACGCAGTATTTT. Translated, it gives CASSPPTSDTQYF.

The chain links TRBV19 to TRBJ1-2; 8 bases line up with TRBD1. The CDR3 spans 15 residues. V was clipped by 5 bases and J by 0 bases; unmatched bases: 5. Per germline, CDR1 LNHDA and CDR2 SQIVND (reference sequence). The CDR3 coding sequence is TGTGCCAGTAGTGCTGACAGGGGATCTAACTATGGCTACACCTTC. It is translated as CASSADRGSNYGYTF.

The genes are TRBV6-2 or TRBV6-3 and TRBJ2-7, with D possibly matching TRBD1 (6 bases). V was shortened by 2 bases and J by 5 bases, with 16 bases between the two germline ends. CDR3 size: 15 residues. Per germline, CDR1 MNHEY and CDR2 SVGEGT. CDR3 in amino acids: CASSYSGWGRHEQYF. The CDR3 DNA reads TGTGCCAGCAGTTACAGCGGATGGGGGCGCCACGAGCAGTACTTC.

V is TRBV5-8 and J is TRBJ1-4; D is unresolved. V was clipped by 4 bases and J by 6 bases, with 16 bases between them. The CDR3 has 15 amino acids. Germline V gene data show CDR1 as SGHTS and CDR2 as YDEGEE. CDR3 sequence: CASSPRSRADEKLFF. The CDR3 bases are TGTGCCAGCAGCCCCCGCTCAAGGGCGGATGAAAAACTGTTTTTT. The variable domain in full, with the rest retrieved from reference TRBV5-8 and TRBJ1-4, is EAGVTQSPTHLIKTRGQQATLRCSPISGHTSVYWYQQALGLGLQFLLWYDEGEERNRGNFPPRFSGRQFPNYSSELNVNALELEDSALYLCASSPRSRADEKLFFGSGTQLSVL.

The J gene is TRBJ2-3, the V gene TRBV7-9; D is possibly TRBD2 (6 bases). The CDR3 has 14 residues. Germline V gene data show CDR1 as SEHNR and CDR2 as FQNEAQ (reference sequence). With 6 bases removed from V and 1 base from J, the gap between germline ends came to 11 bases. CDR3 loop: CASSVAVRTDTQYF. The DNA for the CDR3 is TGTGCCAGCAGTGTAGCGGTGCGCACAGATACGCAGTATTTT.

The chain joins TRBV5-1 to TRBJ1-6; D may be TRBD1 (6 bases). This CDR3 comprises 15 residues. Germline CDR1 and CDR2: SGHRS and YFSETQ. Trimming left V 4 bases short and J 10 bases short, with 18 bases between. The CDR3 nucleotides are TGCGCCAGCAGCACCGAGGGGGGACACGGCTCACCCCTCCACTTT. Translation gives CASSTEGGHGSPLHF.

The chain combines TRBV4-1 with TRBJ2-3, with 8 bases lining up with TRBD2. CDR3 length equals 15 residues. The junction had 8 bases not matched to a gene; V was cut back by 4 bases and J by 5 bases. The germline CDR1 and CDR2 sequences are MGHRA and YSYEKL. The CDR3: CASSRDGGAKDTQYF. The CDR3 bases are TGCGCCAGCAGCCGGGACGGGGGGGCCAAAGATACGCAGTATTTT.

As DNA, the CDR3 is TGTGCCAGCTCCCGGGGACTTTACAATGAGCAGTTCTTC. It yields the protein CASSRGLYNEQFF. The chain couples TRBV6-5 to TRBJ2-1; D possibly corresponds to TRBD2 (6 bases). The CDR3 is 13 amino acids. Germline V gene lookup returns CDR1 MNHEY and CDR2 SVGAGI. Trimming removed 8 bases at V and 4 bases at J, with 12 bases between.

The chain employs TRBV4-2 and TRBJ1-6; no definite D call. CDR3 length: 15 amino acids. Deletions cut 0 bases from V and 10 bases from J, with 13 bases between. Germline assignment: CDR1 LGHNA and CDR2 YNFKEQ. CDR3 coding DNA: TGTGCCAGCAGCCAAGATCCAGCAGGTACATCACCCCTCCACTTT. This encodes CASSQDPAGTSPLHF.

The chain recombines TRBV14 with TRBJ1-1; the D gene is possibly TRBD1 (6 bases). The CDR3 covers 17 residues. The V end was cut by 1 base, the J end by 1 base, with 16 bases between. Germline V gives CDR1 SGHDN, CDR2 FVKESK. The CDR3 DNA reads as TGTGCCAGCAGCCAAGCAGGGACAAAAAGTGCGAACACTGAAGCTTTCTTT. This gives the protein CASSQAGTKSANTEAFF. The variable domain in full, completed from reference TRBV14 and TRBJ1-1, reads EAGVTQFPSHSVIEKGQTVTLRCDPISGHDNLYWYRRVMGKEIKFLLHFVKESKQDESGMPNNRFLAERTGGTYSTLKVQPAELEDSGVYFCASSQAGTKSANTEAFFGQGTRLTVV.

The gene calls are TRBV7-2 and TRBJ1-2; 7 nucleotides align to TRBD1. CDR1 SGHTA and CDR2 FQGNSA come from the germline V gene. CDR3 length: 14 amino acids. With 4 bases clipped from V and 2 bases from J, the junction kept 4 bases outside the gene matches. The CDR3 loop reads CASSWGQRNYGYTF. In nucleotides, the CDR3 is TGTGCCAGCAGCTGGGGACAGAGAAACTATGGCTACACCTTC.

The chain recombines TRBV11-2 with TRBJ2-7, with D hard to call. The germline V gene has CDR1 SGHAT and CDR2 FQNNGV. With 2 bases removed from V and 7 bases from J, the gap between germline ends came to 15 bases. The CDR3 spans 14 residues. CDR3: CASSLFPSNGEQYF. Here the CDR3 DNA reads TGTGCCAGCAGCTTATTCCCCTCTAATGGGGAGCAGTACTTC.